This is a list of T cell receptor beta chains from one sample in a study of T-cell reconstitution after alpha-beta-depleted transplantation in children. TCRdb fed the PCR reads into MiXCR, producing one record per CDR3 protein. Here the sample spans hundreds of thousands of distinct CDR3 sequences, over 9.5% being singletons. The sample was PBMCs from the stem cell graft donor, taken from the stem cell graft. These receptors came from a human donor who donated a stem cell graft to a child with acute myeloid leukemia. CDR3s include the opening cysteine and the closing phenylalanine or tryptophan. D genes are given only for firm matches. Only part of the rows carry a size: once, few, many, or a class if the clone is expanded.

v_call,clone_size,d_call,j_call,cdr3_length,cdr3_nt,cdr3_aa
TRBV20-1,few,TRBD2,TRBJ2-5,16,TGCAGTGCTAGAGAGGGTAGCGGGAGGGGGGTAGAGACCCAGTACTTC,CSAREGSGRGVETQYF
TRBV20-1,.,.,TRBJ1-6,17,TGCAGTGCTAGAGTTGGGGGCCCGTCTAAATCTAATTCACCCCTCCACTTT,CSARVGGPSKSNSPLHF
TRBV20-1,.,.,TRBJ2-7,14,TGCAGTGCCCCATTAGTCGGGGGGCGCTACGAGCAGTACTTC,CSAPLVGGRYEQYF
TRBV7-2,many,.,TRBJ2-1,13,TGTGCCAGCAGCTCCAGGGGGGGCAATGAGCAGTTCTTC,CASSSRGGNEQFF
TRBV4-3,.,.,TRBJ1-1,15,TGCGCCAGCAGCCAAGATAGGGGGGGTTCAGCTGAAGCTTTCTTT,CASSQDRGGSAEAFF
TRBV19,.,TRBD1,TRBJ2-1,17,TGTGCCAGTAGTTCGGACAGGGGTGAGGGCTCCTACAATGAGCAGTTCTTC,CASSSDRGEGSYNEQFF
TRBV6-2/TRBV6-3,few,.,TRBJ1-5,14,TGTGCCAGCACTCGAGGGATCCCCAATCAGCCCCAGCATTTT,CASTRGIPNQPQHF
TRBV20-1,few,TRBD2,TRBJ2-1,17,TGCAGTGCTAGAGAAAGGCTAGCGGGACTCTCCTACAATGAGCAGTTCTTC,CSARERLAGLSYNEQFF
TRBV29-1,few,TRBD2,TRBJ2-1,15,TGCAGCGTTAGTAGCGGGTACGGCTCCTACAATGAGCAGTTCTTC,CSVSSGYGSYNEQFF
TRBV5-1,.,TRBD1,TRBJ2-5,14,TGCGCCGGCACCCTAGACAGGGGCCAAGAGACCCAGTACTTC,CAGTLDRGQETQYF
TRBV7-2,many,.,TRBJ1-3,13,TGTGCCAGCAGCTTAGAGCCCGAGAACACCATATATTTT,CASSLEPENTIYF
TRBV5-1,few,.,TRBJ1-1,14,TGCGCCAGCAGCGTTAGAACGGCGAACACTGAAGCTTTCTTT,CASSVRTANTEAFF
TRBV10-3,many,.,TRBJ1-1,13,TGTGCCATCTCTCTGGGTGATGACACTGAAGCTTTCTTT,CAISLGDDTEAFF
TRBV18,few,TRBD1,TRBJ2-5,15,TGTGCCAGCTCACCACGGGGGACAGTCCAAGAGACCCAGTACTTC,CASSPRGTVQETQYF
TRBV20-1,.,TRBD1,TRBJ1-5,16,TGCAGTGCTAGAGCCCGAACAGGGGCCGGCAATCAGCCCCAGCATTTT,CSARARTGAGNQPQHF
TRBV28,few,TRBD1,TRBJ1-2,12,TGTGCCACCACAGGGGGGGACTCTGGCTACACCTTC,CATTGGDSGYTF
TRBV20-1,many,.,TRBJ1-4,12,TGCAGTGCTAAAGAATTCCATGAAAAACTGTTTTTT,CSAKEFHEKLFF
TRBV6-1,few,.,TRBJ2-7,14,TGTGCCAGCCAGGGAAACCTAAACTCCTACGAGCAGTACTTC,CASQGNLNSYEQYF
TRBV19,many,.,TRBJ2-1,14,TGTGCCAGTAGTTTAGGGCCCGCGGGGAATGAGCAGTTCTTC,CASSLGPAGNEQFF
TRBV6-1,.,.,TRBJ1-2,15,TGTGCCAGCGTGATATACGGGGGAACCAACTATGGCTACACCTTC,CASVIYGGTNYGYTF
TRBV20-1,few,.,TRBJ2-7,13,TGCAGTGCTAGAAGGCTAAACTCCTACGAGCAGTACTTC,CSARRLNSYEQYF
TRBV5-5,.,.,TRBJ2-7,15,TGTGCCAGCAGCTCGGAGGGACAGACGTACTACGAGCAGTACTTC,CASSSEGQTYYEQYF
TRBV20-1,many,TRBD2,TRBJ2-3,14,TGCAGTGCCCCCCCGGGACTAGGAACCGCTACGCAGTATTTT,CSAPPGLGTATQYF
TRBV5-1,.,.,TRBJ2-1,14,TGCGCCAGCAGCTTGGACGCAACCTACAATGAGCAGTTCTTC,CASSLDATYNEQFF
TRBV7-3,.,.,TRBJ2-7,14,TGTGCCAGCAGCGTCGGCGGGAATACCTACGAGCAGTACTTC,CASSVGGNTYEQYF
TRBV6-1,.,.,TRBJ1-2,12,TGTGCCACCAGTCCGGGGGACTATGGCTACACCTTC,CATSPGDYGYTF